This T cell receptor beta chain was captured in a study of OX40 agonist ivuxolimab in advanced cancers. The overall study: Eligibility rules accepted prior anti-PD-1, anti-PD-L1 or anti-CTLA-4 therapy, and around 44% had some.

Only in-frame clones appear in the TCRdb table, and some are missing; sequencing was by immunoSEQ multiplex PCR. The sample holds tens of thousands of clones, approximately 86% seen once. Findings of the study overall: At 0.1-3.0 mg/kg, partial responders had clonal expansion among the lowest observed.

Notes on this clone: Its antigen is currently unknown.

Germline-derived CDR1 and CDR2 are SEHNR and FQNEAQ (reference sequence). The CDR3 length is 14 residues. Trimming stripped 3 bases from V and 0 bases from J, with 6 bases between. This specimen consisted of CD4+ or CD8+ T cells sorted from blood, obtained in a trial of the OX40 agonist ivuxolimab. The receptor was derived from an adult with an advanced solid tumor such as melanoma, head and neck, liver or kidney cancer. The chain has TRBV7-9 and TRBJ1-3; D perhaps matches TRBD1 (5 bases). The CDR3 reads CASSFDSSGNTIYF. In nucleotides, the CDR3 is TGTGCCAGCAGCTTCGACAGCTCTGGAAACACCATATATTTT.